One and the same sample provided the 27 T cell receptor beta chains below, sequenced in a study of tissue T cells after allogeneic stem cell transplantation. TCRdb keeps only in-frame clones here, not all; method: immunoSEQ multiplex PCR. The table lists 35,000 to 50,000 clones, roughly 92% of them singletons. The sample consisted of blood, taken before transplantation. These receptors were obtained from a woman aged 35-75 years who later had graft-versus-host disease after an allogeneic stem cell transplant.

CDR3: CASSLEGSGANVLTF. The CDR3, as DNA: TGTGCCAGCAGCTTAGAGGGGTCCGGGGCCAACGTCCTGACTTTC. The gene calls are TRBV7-9 and TRBJ2-6, with D tentatively TRBD1 (5 bases). Germline V gene data show CDR1 as SEHNR and CDR2 as FQNEAQ (reference sequence). Trimming shortened V by 1 base and J by 4 bases, and 8 bases separated the two germline ends. This CDR3 is 15 amino acids long.

A single count supports this clone. The J gene is TRBJ1-4, the V gene TRBV5-4; TRBD1 might be the D (5 bases). The CDR3 extends over 15 amino acids. V was shortened by 1 base and J by 7 bases, with 14 bases between the two germline ends. Germline V lookup: CDR1 SGHNT, CDR2 YYREEE (reference sequence). CDR3 sequence reads: CASSLFGGGGEKLFF. The CDR3 nucleotides read TGTGCCAGCAGCTTGTTCGGTGGGGGGGGTGAAAAACTGTTTTTT.

The chain links TRBV11-2 to TRBJ2-1; D may match TRBD1 or TRBD2 (7 bases each). The CDR3 covers 16 residues. Trimming cost V 2 bases and J 8 bases, with 19 bases left between them. CDR1 is SGHAT and CDR2 is FQNNGV in the germline V gene. CDR3 nucleotides: TGTGCCAGCAGCTTATCCGGTGGCAGGGGGGGCCATGAGCAGTTCTTC. Protein sequence: CASSLSGGRGGHEQFF.

J is TRBJ2-7 and V is TRBV11-2; the D is unclear. CDR1 SGHAT and CDR2 FQNNGV come from the germline V gene. The germline V and J ends were trimmed by 3 bases and 2 bases, with 11 bases remaining between them. This CDR3 region has 14 residues. Written as DNA, the CDR3 is TGTGCCAGCAGCTTGGGCTGGAGCCCCTACGAGCAGTACTTC. It specifies CASSLGWSPYEQYF.

The chain recombines TRBV30 with TRBJ2-7; D ambiguous. The V and J ends lost 1 base and 0 bases respectively, with 10 bases between them. The CDR3 consists of 14 residues. Germline V gene lookup returns CDR1 GTSNPN and CDR2 SVGIG (reference sequence). The CDR3 loop is CAWSGYTVSYEQYF. Here the CDR3 DNA reads TGTGCCTGGAGTGGATACACCGTCTCCTACGAGCAGTACTTC.

The chain employs TRBV28 and TRBJ1-2; TRBD1 aligns across 9 bases. Germline values: CDR1 MDHEN, CDR2 SYDVKM. The CDR3 runs to 14 residues. Trimming cost V 6 bases and J 4 bases; bases outside gene matches: 6. The CDR3 reads CASSHGQGSYGYTF. The CDR3 DNA reads TGTGCCAGCAGCCACGGACAGGGGAGCTATGGCTACACCTTC.

The chain uses TRBV28 and TRBJ1-5; no reliable D call. This CDR3 region has 16 residues. V was pared by 6 bases and J by 0 bases, with 15 bases between. The germline V gene encodes CDR1 MDHEN and CDR2 SYDVKM. The chain's CDR3 is CASSVVKPHSNQPQHF. CDR3 DNA sequence: TGTGCCAGCAGCGTCGTCAAACCTCATAGCAATCAGCCCCAGCATTTT.

The chain combines TRBV4-3 with TRBJ2-1; 9 nucleotides match TRBD2. The CDR3 runs 14 residues. After removal of 3 bases from V and 15 bases from J, the junction contained 12 bases not matched to a gene. Germline V gene sequence: CDR1 LGHNA, CDR2 YSLEER. The CDR3: CASSHPGGGRGTFF. The CDR3 DNA is TGCGCCAGCAGCCACCCGGGGGGCGGGAGGGGGACGTTCTTC.

The chain uses TRBV18 and TRBJ2-7, with D maybe TRBD2 (6 bases). This CDR3 has 15 residues. The germline V gene encodes CDR1 KGHSH and CDR2 LQKENI. Trimming took off 6 bases at V and 0 bases at J, with 15 bases between the two ends. In nucleotides, the CDR3 is TGTGCCAGCTCGGGGACGGGGGTGCTCTCCTACGAGCAGTACTTC. It translates to CASSGTGVLSYEQYF.

This chain joins TRBV7-9 and TRBJ2-1; no definite D call. The V end lost 0 bases, the J end lost 1 base, and 4 bases lay between the germline ends. This CDR3 has 14 amino acids. Germline assignment: CDR1 SEHNR and CDR2 FQNEAQ (reference sequence). This chain's CDR3 is CASSLAGSYNEQFF. Written as DNA, the CDR3 is TGTGCCAGCAGCTTAGCAGGGTCCTACAATGAGCAGTTCTTC.

The chain uses TRBV14 and TRBJ1-5; D is possibly TRBD1 (5 bases). This CDR3 contains 20 residues. V gave up 5 bases and J gave up 0 bases, with 26 bases separating them. CDR1 is SGHDN, CDR2 FVKESK, per germline. The CDR3 loop reads CASSSGTAAEILYSNQPQHF. CDR3 nucleotide sequence: TGTGCCAGCAGCTCCGGGACCGCCGCCGAGATACTTTATAGCAATCAGCCCCAGCATTTT.

The CDR3 region is CASSNNKLQGMASGANVLTF. DNA for the CDR3: TGTGCCAGTAGTAACAACAAGCTACAGGGGATGGCGTCTGGGGCCAACGTCCTGACTTTC. The genes are TRBV19 and TRBJ2-6, with 7 bases aligning to TRBD1. Trimming removed 4 bases from V and 1 base from J; junction bases left unmatched: 16. This CDR3 comprises 20 residues. Germline CDR1 and CDR2: LNHDA and SQIVND (reference sequence).

The chain has TRBV12-3 or TRBV12-4 and TRBJ2-7; D may be TRBD2 (5 bases). Trimming shortened V by 3 bases and J by 3 bases, and 9 bases separated the two germline ends. The CDR3 loop spans 13 amino acids. DNA of the CDR3: TGTGCCAGCAGTTTGTCTAGCTTCTACGAGCAGTACTTC. It is translated as CASSLSSFYEQYF.

The gene calls are TRBV7-9 and TRBJ1-2; TRBD1 matches 8 bases. CDR3 length: 15 residues. The J segment lost 2 bases and the V segment lost 5 bases, leaving 7 bases of the junction unmatched. Germline V gene lookup returns CDR1 SEHNR and CDR2 FQNEAQ (reference sequence). CDR3 in DNA: TGTGCCAGCAGCCCCCAGACAGGGGCAAACTATGGCTACACCTTC. It specifies CASSPQTGANYGYTF.

The rearrangement joins TRBV18 to TRBJ1-1; 9 bases are shared with TRBD1. This CDR3 comprises 15 residues. V was clipped by 4 bases and J by 4 bases; unmatched bases: 7. Per the germline V gene, CDR1 is KGHSH and CDR2 is LQKENI. The CDR3 here is CASSLKQGAVTEAFF. For the CDR3, the DNA is TGTGCCAGCTCACTAAAACAGGGGGCCGTCACTGAAGCTTTCTTT.

The chain combines TRBV19 with TRBJ2-2; D gene unclear. The CDR3 extends over 14 amino acids. V was cut by 7 bases and J by 0 bases, with 9 bases left in between. CDR1 LNHDA and CDR2 SQIVND come from the germline V gene (reference sequence). The CDR3 here is CASMHSSNTGELFF. DNA of the CDR3: TGTGCCAGTATGCACAGCTCGAACACCGGGGAGCTGTTTTTT.

The chain recombines TRBV7-2 with TRBJ2-1; D could derive from TRBD1 or TRBD2 (5 bases each). The CDR3 is 16 amino acids. Germline V gene lookup returns CDR1 SGHTA and CDR2 FQGNSA. V lost 4 bases and J lost 0, with 13 bases in between. The CDR3 loop reads CASSWGEGISYNEQFF. In DNA form, the CDR3 reads TGTGCCAGCAGCTGGGGCGAGGGGATCTCCTACAATGAGCAGTTCTTC. The full variable domain, with the rest looked up from reference TRBV7-2 and TRBJ2-1, is GAGVSQSPSNKVTEKGKDVELRCDPISGHTALYWYRQSLGQGLEFLIYFQGNSAPDKSGLPSDRFSAERTGGSVSTLTIQRTQQEDSAVYLCASSWGEGISYNEQFFGPGTRLTVL.

The chain recombines TRBV12-3 or TRBV12-4 with TRBJ2-1, with D unclear. The V end was cut by 8 bases, the J end by 9 bases, with 11 bases between. The length of the CDR3 is 11 residues. In nucleotides, the CDR3 is TGTGCCAGCTCCTTCGGCGGTGAGCAGTTCTTC. It is translated as CASSFGGEQFF.

The rearrangement links TRBV27 to TRBJ2-1, with 7 bases that match TRBD2. V shed 0 bases and J 0 bases; nucleotides not matched to a gene: 5. CDR1 MNHEY and CDR2 SMNVEV come from the germline V gene (reference sequence). The CDR3 has 17 residues. The CDR3 bases are TGTGCCAGCAGTTTATCCCTAGCGGAAAGCTCCTACAATGAGCAGTTCTTC. It translates to CASSLSLAESSYNEQFF.

This clone was seen a few times. This chain uses TRBV27 with TRBJ2-7, with D possibly matching TRBD1 (6 bases). This CDR3 comprises 12 residues. Trimming pared 5 bases from V and 6 bases from J, leaving 11 bases between. Germline loops: CDR1 MNHEY, CDR2 SMNVEV (reference sequence). The CDR3 nucleotides are TGTGCCAGCAGTCACAGGGACGGCGAGCAGTACTTC. Translation gives CASSHRDGEQYF.

The chain combines TRBV9 with TRBJ2-7, with 7 bases fitting TRBD1. With V trimmed by 0 bases and J by 5 bases, 5 bases remained unmatched. This CDR3 has 14 amino acids. Germline V lookup: CDR1 SGDLS, CDR2 YYNGEE. The CDR3 DNA reads as TGTGCCAGCAGCGTAGCGGGCAGGGGGAACGAGCAGTACTTC. This encodes CASSVAGRGNEQYF.

The rearrangement joins TRBV7-3 to TRBJ2-3; D is undetermined. Germline CDR1 reads SGHTA; CDR2 reads FQGTGA. This CDR3 is 13 amino acids long. Trimming left V 2 bases short and J 0 bases short, with 3 bases between. The CDR3 region is CASSLLSTDTQYF. CDR3 nucleotide sequence: TGTGCCAGCAGCTTACTCAGCACAGATACGCAGTATTTT.

CDR3: CASSLRLAGELFF. The CDR3 DNA sequence: TGTGCCAGCAGTTTAAGGCTTGCCGGGGAGCTGTTTTTT. The chain joins TRBV12-3 or TRBV12-4 to TRBJ2-2; D gene uncertain. The CDR3 contains 13 residues. With 2 bases removed from V and 6 bases from J, the gap between germline ends came to 7 bases.

The chain carries TRBV7-2 and TRBJ1-5, with D unresolved. This CDR3 is 13 amino acids long. From germline, CDR1 is SGHTA and CDR2 FQGNSA. V was cut by 5 bases and J by 6 bases, with 11 bases left in between. For the CDR3, the DNA is TGTGCCAGCAGCCTAAACCGGCCTCAGCCCCAGCATTTT. Protein product: CASSLNRPQPQHF. Together with reference TRBV7-2 and TRBJ1-5, the CDR3 gives the full variable domain: GAGVSQSPSNKVTEKGKDVELRCDPISGHTALYWYRQSLGQGLEFLIYFQGNSAPDKSGLPSDRFSAERTGGSVSTLTIQRTQQEDSAVYLCASSLNRPQPQHFGDGTRLSIL.

The chain couples TRBV19 to TRBJ1-5; D uncertain. From germline, CDR1 is LNHDA and CDR2 SQIVND (reference sequence). V lost 3 bases and J 6 bases, leaving 9 bases between the germline ends. The CDR3 contains 13 residues. CDR3 in amino acids: CASSILTGQPQHF. Written as DNA, the CDR3 is TGTGCCAGTAGTATTTTGACGGGTCAGCCCCAGCATTTT.

The CDR3 region is CASSYPPMTDTQYF. CDR3 DNA: TGTGCCAGCAGTTACCCACCTATGACGGATACGCAGTATTTT. The V and J genes are TRBV28 and TRBJ2-3; D unresolved. There are 14 residues in the CDR3. The germline CDR1 and CDR2 sequences are MDHEN and SYDVKM. Trimming cost V 4 bases and J 6 bases, with 14 bases left between them.

This clone showed up just once. This chain connects TRBV7-8 to TRBJ2-1; no reliable D call. Germline V gives CDR1 SGHVS, CDR2 FQNEAQ. Trimming took 2 bases from V and 5 from J, leaving 7 bases between them. CDR3 size: 13 residues. The CDR3 reads CASSLFADNEQFF. The DNA for the CDR3 is TGTGCCAGCAGCTTATTTGCGGACAATGAGCAGTTCTTC.